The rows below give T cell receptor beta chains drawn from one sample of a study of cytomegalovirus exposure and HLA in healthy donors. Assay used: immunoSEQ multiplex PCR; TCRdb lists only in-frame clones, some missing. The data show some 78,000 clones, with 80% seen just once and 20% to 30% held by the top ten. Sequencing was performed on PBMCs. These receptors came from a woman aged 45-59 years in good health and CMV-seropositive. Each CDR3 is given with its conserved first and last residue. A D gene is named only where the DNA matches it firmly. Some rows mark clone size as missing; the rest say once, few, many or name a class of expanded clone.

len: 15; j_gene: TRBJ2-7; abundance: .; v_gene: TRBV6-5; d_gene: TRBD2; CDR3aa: CASRDPAGGLYEQYF; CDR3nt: TGTGCCAGCAGGGATCCAGCGGGGGGGCTTTACGAGCAGTACTTC
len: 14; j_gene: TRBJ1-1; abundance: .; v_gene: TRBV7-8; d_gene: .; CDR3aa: CASSLTGKDTEAFF; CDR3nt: TGTGCCAGCAGCTTGACCGGGAAGGACACTGAAGCTTTCTTT
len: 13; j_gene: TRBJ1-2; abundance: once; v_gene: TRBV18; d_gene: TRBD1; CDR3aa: CASSPDRGYGYTF; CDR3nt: TGTGCCAGCTCACCGGACAGGGGCTATGGCTACACCTTC
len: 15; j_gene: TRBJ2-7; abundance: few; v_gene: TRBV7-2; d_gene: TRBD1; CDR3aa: CASRSGQGGAYEQYF; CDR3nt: TGTGCCAGCAGGTCGGGACAGGGGGGGGCCTACGAGCAGTACTTC
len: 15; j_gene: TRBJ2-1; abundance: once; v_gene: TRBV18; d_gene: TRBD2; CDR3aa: CASSPFTSDYNEQFF; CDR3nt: TGTGCCAGCTCACCATTCACTAGCGACTACAATGAGCAGTTCTTC
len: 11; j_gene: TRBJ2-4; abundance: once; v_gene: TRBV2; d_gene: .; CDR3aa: CAGRRGNIQYF; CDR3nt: TGTGCCGGAAGGAGGGGAAACATTCAGTACTTC
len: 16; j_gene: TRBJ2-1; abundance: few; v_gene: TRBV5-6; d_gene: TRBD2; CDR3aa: CASSLPSGGAGNEQFF; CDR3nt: TGTGCCAGCAGCTTGCCTAGCGGGGGGGCCGGGAATGAGCAGTTCTTC
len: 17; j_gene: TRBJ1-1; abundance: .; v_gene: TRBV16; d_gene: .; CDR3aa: CASSQSKGKGGRSEAFF; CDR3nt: TGTGCCAGCAGCCAATCTAAGGGAAAAGGGGGAAGAAGTGAAGCTTTCTTT
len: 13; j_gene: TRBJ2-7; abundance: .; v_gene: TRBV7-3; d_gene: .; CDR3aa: CASSLSRAHEQYF; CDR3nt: TGTGCCAGCAGCTTAAGCAGGGCCCACGAGCAGTACTTC
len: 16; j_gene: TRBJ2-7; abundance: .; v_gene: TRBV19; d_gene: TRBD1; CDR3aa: CASSNLLQGWIDEQYF; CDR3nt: TGTGCCAGTAGTAACCTTTTACAGGGGTGGATTGACGAGCAGTACTTC
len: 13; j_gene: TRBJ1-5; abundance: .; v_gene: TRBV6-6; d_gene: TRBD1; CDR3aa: CASSTQGYQPQHF; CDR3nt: TGTGCCAGCAGCACACAGGGGTATCAGCCCCAGCATTTT
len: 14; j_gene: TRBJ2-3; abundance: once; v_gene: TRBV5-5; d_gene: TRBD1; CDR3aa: CASSFGTGGDTQYF; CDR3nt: TGTGCCAGCAGCTTCGGGACAGGGGGGGATACGCAGTATTTT
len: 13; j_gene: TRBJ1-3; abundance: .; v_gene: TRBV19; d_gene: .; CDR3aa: CASRWDFGNTIYF; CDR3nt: TGTGCCAGTCGCTGGGACTTTGGAAACACCATATATTTT
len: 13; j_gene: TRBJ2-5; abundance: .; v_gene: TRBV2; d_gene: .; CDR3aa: CASSFRDGETQYF; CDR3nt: TGTGCCAGCAGCTTCAGGGATGGAGAGACCCAGTACTTC
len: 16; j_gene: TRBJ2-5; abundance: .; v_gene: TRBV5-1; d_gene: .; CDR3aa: CASSLEVGGPIKTQYF; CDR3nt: TGCGCCAGCAGCTTGGAGGTGGGGGGGCCTATAAAGACCCAGTACTTC
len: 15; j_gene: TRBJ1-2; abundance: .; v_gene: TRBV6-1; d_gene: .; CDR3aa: CASSAGGATSYGYTF; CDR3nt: TGTGCCAGCAGTGCGGGGGGCGCGACGAGCTATGGCTACACCTTC
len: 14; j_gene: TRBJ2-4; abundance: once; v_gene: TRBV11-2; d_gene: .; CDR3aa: CASSFSTGSGIQYF; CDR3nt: TGTGCCAGCAGCTTCTCGACTGGGTCGGGCATTCAGTACTTC
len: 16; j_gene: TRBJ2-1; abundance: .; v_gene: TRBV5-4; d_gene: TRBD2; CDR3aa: CANLLGRDYSYNEQFF; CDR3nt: TGTGCCAACCTCTTGGGGCGGGACTACTCCTACAATGAGCAGTTCTTC
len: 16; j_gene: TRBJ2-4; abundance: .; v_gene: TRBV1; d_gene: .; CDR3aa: CTSSPGQGFAKNIHYF; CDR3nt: TGCACCAGCAGCCCAGGACAGGGGTTTGCCAAAAACATTCATTACTTC
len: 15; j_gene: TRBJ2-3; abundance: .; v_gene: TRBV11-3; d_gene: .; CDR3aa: CASSLGTSYTDTQYF; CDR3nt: TGTGCCAGCAGTCTAGGGACATCATACACAGATACGCAGTATTTT
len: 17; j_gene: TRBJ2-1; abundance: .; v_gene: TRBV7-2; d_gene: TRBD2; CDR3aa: CASSSGTSGNFGNEQFF; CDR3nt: TGTGCCAGCAGCTCGGGGACTAGCGGGAACTTTGGAAATGAGCAGTTCTTC
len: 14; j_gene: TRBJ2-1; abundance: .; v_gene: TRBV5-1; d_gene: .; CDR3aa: CATRENLIYNEQFF; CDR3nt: TGCGCCACCCGGGAGAATTTGATCTACAATGAGCAGTTCTTC
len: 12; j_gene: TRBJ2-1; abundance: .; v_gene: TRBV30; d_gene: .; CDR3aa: CAWSSRGNEQFF; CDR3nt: TGTGCCTGGAGTTCTAGGGGGAATGAGCAGTTCTTC
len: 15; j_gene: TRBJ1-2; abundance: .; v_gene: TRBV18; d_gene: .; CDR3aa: CASSPSRGRQASYTF; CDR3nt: TGTGCCAGCTCACCGTCCCGTGGCCGACAGGCCAGCTACACCTTC
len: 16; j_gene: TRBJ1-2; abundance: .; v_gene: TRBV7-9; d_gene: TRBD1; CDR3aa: CSSSLGLGGVNYGYTF; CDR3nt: TGTTCCAGCAGCTTAGGCTTAGGGGGCGTTAACTATGGCTACACCTTC
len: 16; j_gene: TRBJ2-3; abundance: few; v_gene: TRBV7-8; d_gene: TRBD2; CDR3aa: CASSLAGTSGTDTQYF; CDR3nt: TGTGCCAGCAGCTTAGCGGGGACTAGCGGCACAGATACGCAGTATTTT